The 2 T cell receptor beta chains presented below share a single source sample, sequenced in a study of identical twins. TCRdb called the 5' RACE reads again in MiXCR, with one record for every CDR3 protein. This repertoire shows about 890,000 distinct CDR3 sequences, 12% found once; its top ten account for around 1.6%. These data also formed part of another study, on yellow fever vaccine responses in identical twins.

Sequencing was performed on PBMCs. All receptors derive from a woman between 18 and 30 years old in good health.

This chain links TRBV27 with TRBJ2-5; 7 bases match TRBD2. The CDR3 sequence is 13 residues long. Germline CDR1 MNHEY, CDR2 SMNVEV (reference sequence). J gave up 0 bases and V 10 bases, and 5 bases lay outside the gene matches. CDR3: CATRGGNQETQYF. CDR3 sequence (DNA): TGTGCCACCCGGGGAGGGAACCAAGAGACCCAGTACTTC.

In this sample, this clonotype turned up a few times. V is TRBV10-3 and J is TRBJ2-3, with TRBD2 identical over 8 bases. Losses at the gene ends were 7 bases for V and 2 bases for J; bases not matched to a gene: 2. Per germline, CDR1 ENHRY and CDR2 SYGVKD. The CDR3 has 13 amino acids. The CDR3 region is CAINSGDTDTQYF. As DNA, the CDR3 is TGTGCCATCAATAGCGGGGACACAGATACGCAGTATTTT.